Below, 14 T cell receptor beta chains from the same sample are listed, as sequenced in a study of blood T cell repertoires in COVID-19. The data were produced by immunoSEQ multiplex PCR, yet TCRdb's version contains in-frame clones alone and is incomplete. The sample yields about 270,000 clones, about 89% seen once. Sequencing was carried out using PBMCs or T cells enriched from blood (not recorded which). The receptors were gathered from a woman younger than 35 who had recovered from COVID-19.

This clone was counted a few times. The chain combines TRBV5-1 with TRBJ1-6; D is possibly TRBD1 (6 bases). Deletions cut 4 bases from V and 8 bases from J, with 13 bases between. The CDR3 sequence is 14 residues long. Germline values: CDR1 SGHRS, CDR2 YFSETQ. The chain's CDR3 is CASSEQGAHSPLHF. Here the CDR3 DNA reads TGCGCCAGCAGCGAACAGGGCGCCCATTCACCCCTCCACTTT.

Only one count was recorded for this clone. The V gene is TRBV6-1, the J gene TRBJ1-4; a possible D gene is TRBD1 (5 bases). Deletions cut 2 bases from V and 4 bases from J, with 8 bases between. In germline, CDR1 is MNHNS, CDR2 SASEGT. There are 14 residues in the CDR3. In nucleotides, the CDR3 is TGTGCCAGCAGTGAACAGGGACTTAATGAAAAACTGTTTTTT. Its protein is CASSEQGLNEKLFF.

This rearrangement joins TRBV2 to TRBJ1-3, with 9 bases matching TRBD1. Germline CDR1 and CDR2: SNHLY and FYNNEI. V lost 6 bases and J lost 0; bases outside the gene matches: 3. This CDR3 region has 15 residues. Here the CDR3 reads CASRGQGYSGNTIYF. CDR3 bases: TGTGCCAGCAGGGGACAGGGCTACTCTGGAAACACCATATATTTT.

J is TRBJ2-5 and V is TRBV28, with a possible D match to TRBD1 (6 bases). The ends were cut back, 0 bases at V and 1 base at J, with 9 bases in the middle. The germline gives CDR1 MDHEN, CDR2 SYDVKM. CDR3 length equals 15 residues. The CDR3 nucleotides are TGTGCCAGCAGTTTATGGGCAGGGGCCCAAGAGACCCAGTACTTC. Its protein is CASSLWAGAQETQYF.

J is TRBJ2-7 and V is TRBV2; the match to TRBD1 covers 7 bases. The V segment lost 3 bases and the J segment 2 bases; nucleotides outside the gene matches: 4. In germline, CDR1 is SNHLY, CDR2 FYNNEI. The length of the CDR3 is 14 residues. Here the CDR3 reads CASSEGDRTYEQYF. The CDR3 coding sequence is TGTGCCAGCAGTGAGGGGGACAGAACCTACGAGCAGTACTTC.

The CDR3 region is CASSTNGQFNEQFF. The CDR3 DNA follows: TGCGCCAGCAGCACAAACGGACAGTTCAATGAGCAGTTCTTC. The chain has TRBV5-1 and TRBJ2-1, with a weak D call TRBD1 (6 bases). V gave up 4 bases and J gave up 6 bases, with 14 bases separating them. Germline lookup yields CDR1 SGHRS and CDR2 YFSETQ. The CDR3 extends over 14 amino acids.

The CDR3 sequence is CASSSRQDGGQPQHF. The DNA of the CDR3 is TGTGCCAGCAGTTCCAGACAAGACGGTGGTCAGCCCCAGCATTTT. The V call is TRBV28, the J call TRBJ1-5; no reliable D call. Germline V gene sequence: CDR1 MDHEN, CDR2 SYDVKM. V was cut by 4 bases and J by 6 bases, with 16 bases left in between. This CDR3 is built from 15 residues.

The rearrangement uses TRBV7-2 and TRBJ1-1, with D possibly TRBD1 on 5 matching bases. Germline-derived CDR1 and CDR2 are SGHTA and FQGNSA. This CDR3 contains 13 residues. Trimming removed 2 bases from V and 7 bases from J, with 11 bases in between. The CDR3, as DNA: TGTGCCAGCAGCTTACTAGGGGTGAGTGAAGCTTTCTTT. It specifies CASSLLGVSEAFF.

The rearrangement links TRBV25-1 to TRBJ2-1, with a weak D call TRBD2 (6 bases). V lost 4 bases, J lost 6 bases, and 13 bases lay in between. Germline CDR1 and CDR2: MGHDK and SYGVNS. The CDR3 has 14 amino acids. CDR3 nucleotides: TGTGCCAGCAGTGGTAGACCGGGGGTCAATGAGCAGTTCTTC. This sequence encodes CASSGRPGVNEQFF.

V is TRBV10-3 and J is TRBJ1-6; a possible D gene is TRBD1 (5 bases). Trimming took off 4 bases at V and 9 bases at J, with 13 bases between the two ends. From germline, CDR1 is ENHRY and CDR2 SYGVKD. The CDR3 spans 14 residues. The CDR3 nucleotides read TGTGCCATCAGTGGGCAGGGCCACGGTTCACCCCTCCACTTT. It translates to CAISGQGHGSPLHF.

This clone was observed a single time. The chain is built from TRBV10-2 and TRBJ1-5, with D tentatively TRBD1 (6 bases). In germline, CDR1 is WSHSY, CDR2 SAAADI. Between the trimmed V and J ends, which lost 5 bases and 4 bases, there was a span of 12 bases. This CDR3 has 14 amino acids. The chain's CDR3 is CASSKTGSNQPQHF. CDR3 sequence (DNA): TGCGCCAGCAGTAAGACAGGATCGAATCAGCCCCAGCATTTT.

The genes are TRBV6-5 and TRBJ2-3, with a tentative D call TRBD1 (5 bases). The CDR3 loop spans 13 amino acids. The germline V gene has CDR1 MNHEY and CDR2 SVGAGI. V was pared by 6 bases and J by 6 bases, with 13 bases between. CDR3 nucleotide sequence: TGTGCCAGCAGCGCGACAGATTCGGATACGCAGTATTTT. It translates to CASSATDSDTQYF.

This chain uses TRBV4-1 with TRBJ1-5, with 8 bases lining up with TRBD1. The CDR3 consists of 17 residues. Looked up from germline, CDR1 is MGHRA and CDR2 is YSYEKL. V shed 5 bases, J shed 4 bases, and the junction held 13 bases outside the gene matches. CDR3 protein: CASSTQDRVLTNQPQHF. CDR3 DNA: TGCGCCAGCAGCACGCAGGACAGGGTTTTGACAAATCAGCCCCAGCATTTT.

V usage is TRBV4-3 and J usage is TRBJ1-4; D is ambiguous. Germline V gene lookup returns CDR1 LGHNA and CDR2 YSLEER. V was cut by 1 base and J by 11 bases, with 14 bases left in between. The CDR3 consists of 14 residues. The CDR3 loop is CASSQARERSKLFF. The CDR3 region has the DNA TGCGCCAGCAGCCAAGCTAGGGAGCGTAGCAAACTGTTTTTT.